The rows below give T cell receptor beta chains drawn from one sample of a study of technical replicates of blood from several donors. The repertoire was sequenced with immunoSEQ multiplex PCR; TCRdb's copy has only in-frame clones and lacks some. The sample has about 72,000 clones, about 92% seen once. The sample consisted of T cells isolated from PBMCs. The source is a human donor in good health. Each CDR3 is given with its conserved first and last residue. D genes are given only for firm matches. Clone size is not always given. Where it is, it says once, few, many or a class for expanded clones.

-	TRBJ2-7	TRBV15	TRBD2	TGTGCCACCGGAGTCCCGACTAGCGCCTACGAGCAGTACTTC	CATGVPTSAYEQYF
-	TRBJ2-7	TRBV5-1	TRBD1	TGCGCCAGCAGCTTGGATGGGACAGCCACCTACGAGCAGTACTTC	CASSLDGTATYEQYF
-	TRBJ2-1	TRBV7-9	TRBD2	TGTGCCAGCAGCTCTCGGACTAGCGGCTCCTACAATGAGCAGTTCTTC	CASSSRTSGSYNEQFF
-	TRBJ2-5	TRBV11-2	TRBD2	TGTGCCAGCAGCTTACCTCAGGGACTAGCGGAACAAGAGACCCAGTACTTC	CASSLPQGLAEQETQYF
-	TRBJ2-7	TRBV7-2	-	TGTGCCAGCAGCTTATCGGGAGCTTTTTACGAGCAGTACTTC	CASSLSGAFYEQYF
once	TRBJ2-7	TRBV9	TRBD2	TGTGCCAGCAGCGGTCCTATAACTAGCGGGTCCTACGAGCAGTACTTC	CASSGPITSGSYEQYF
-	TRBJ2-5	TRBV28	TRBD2	TGTGCCAGCAGACCAAATTGGGCGGGAGAGGGGGAGACCCAGTACTTC	CASRPNWAGEGETQYF
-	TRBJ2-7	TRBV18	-	TGTGCCAGCTCACCAGAGGGCAGGTCCTACGAGCAGTACTTC	CASSPEGRSYEQYF
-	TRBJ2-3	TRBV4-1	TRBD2	TGCGCCAGCAGCCAAGAGCAGCGGGAGGGCCGACTAAACAAGAATACGCAGTATTTT	CASSQEQREGRLNKNTQYF
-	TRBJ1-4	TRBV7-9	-	TGTGCCAGCAGCTTGGGACATGGTTATGAAAAACTGTTTTTT	CASSLGHGYEKLFF
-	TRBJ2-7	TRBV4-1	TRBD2	TGCGCCAGCAGCCTCCGGGCTAGCGGAGACTACGAGCAGTACTTC	CASSLRASGDYEQYF
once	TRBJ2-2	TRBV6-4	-	TGTGCCAGCAGTGTAGAAAATCTCGGGACTGAGAACACCGGGGAGCTGTTTTTT	CASSVENLGTENTGELFF
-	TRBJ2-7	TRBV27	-	TGTGCCAGCAGTGTAGTCTCCTCCTACGAGCAGTACTTC	CASSVVSSYEQYF
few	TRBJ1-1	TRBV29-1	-	TGCAGCGTTGAAGTGACAGGAGACACTGAAGCTTTCTTT	CSVEVTGDTEAFF
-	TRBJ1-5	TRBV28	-	TGTGCCAGCAGTCCCGACAGGCTCTATCAGCCCCAGCATTTT	CASSPDRLYQPQHF
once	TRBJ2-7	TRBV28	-	TGTGCCAGCAGTACGGGACAAGTATCCTACGAGCAGTACTTC	CASSTGQVSYEQYF
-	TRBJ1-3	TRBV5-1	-	TGCGCCAGCAGCGCAACAGGGTACTCTGGAAACACCATATATTTT	CASSATGYSGNTIYF
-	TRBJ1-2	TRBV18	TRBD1	TGTGCCAGCTCACCCGAGGGACAGGGGTACGGCTACACCTTC	CASSPEGQGYGYTF
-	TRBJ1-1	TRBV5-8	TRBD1	TGTGCCAGCAGCTCTAGGGACAGGAACACTGAAGCTTTCTTT	CASSSRDRNTEAFF
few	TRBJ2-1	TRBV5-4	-	TGTGCCAGCAGCTTCACGGGGTACAATGAGCAGTTCTTC	CASSFTGYNEQFF
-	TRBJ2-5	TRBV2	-	TGTGCCAGCAGTCCTAGAGAGACCCAGTACTTC	CASSPRETQYF
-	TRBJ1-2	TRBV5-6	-	TGTGCCAGCAGCTTGGGGGGCAATCCCTATGGCTACACCTTC	CASSLGGNPYGYTF
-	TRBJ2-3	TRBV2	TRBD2	TGTGCCAGCAGTGGGCGACTAGCGGGGATCACAGATACGCAGTATTTT	CASSGRLAGITDTQYF
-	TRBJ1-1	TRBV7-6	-	TGTGCCAGCAGCGCAGTCAGCACTGAAGCTTTCTTT	CASSAVSTEAFF
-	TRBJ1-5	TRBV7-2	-	TGTGCCAGCAGCTTCGGAGGACAGCCCCAGCATTTT	CASSFGGQPQHF
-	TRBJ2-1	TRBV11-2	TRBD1	TGTGCCAGCAGCTCGAACAGGGGGCTGAATGAGCAGTTCTTC	CASSSNRGLNEQFF
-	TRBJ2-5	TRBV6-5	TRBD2	TGTGCCAGCAGTTATCAGGGAGGGCAAGAGACCCAGTACTTC	CASSYQGGQETQYF
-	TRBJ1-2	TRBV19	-	TGTGCCAGTAGTATAGATCCTCCGGGTACATACTATGGCTACACCTTC	CASSIDPPGTYYGYTF
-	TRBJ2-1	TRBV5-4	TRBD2	TGTGCCAGCAGCTTGTTCCGGGACTATAAGGCCAATGAGCAGTTCTTC	CASSLFRDYKANEQFF
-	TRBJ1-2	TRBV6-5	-	TGTGCCAGCAGTTCAGCGGCAACAAGAAATGGCTACACCTTC	CASSSAATRNGYTF
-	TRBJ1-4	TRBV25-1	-	TGTGCCAGCCGTAGGGACACCGAGGAGGAAAAACTGTTTTTT	CASRRDTEEEKLFF
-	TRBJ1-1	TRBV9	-	TGTGCCAGCAGCAATCAGGGAAGTAGAGCTTTCTTT	CASSNQGSRAFF
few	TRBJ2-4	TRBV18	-	TGTGCCAGCTCACCTCGGCAGGGGGCCAAAAACATTCAGTACTTC	CASSPRQGAKNIQYF
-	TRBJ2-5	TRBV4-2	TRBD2	TGTGCCAGCAGCCAAGAGCCGACTAGCGGGAGCGCCTCGGAGACCCAGTACTTC	CASSQEPTSGSASETQYF
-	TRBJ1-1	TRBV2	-	TGTGCCAGCAGTGTCCGGCAGGACACTGAAGCTTTCTTT	CASSVRQDTEAFF
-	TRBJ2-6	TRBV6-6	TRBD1	TGTGCCAGCAGCCTGACAGGGAGCGGGGCCAACGTCCTGACTTTC	CASSLTGSGANVLTF
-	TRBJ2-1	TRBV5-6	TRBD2	TGTGCCAGCAGCTTTCTGGGACTAGCGGGAGGGTCCTACAATGAGCAGTTCTTC	CASSFLGLAGGSYNEQFF
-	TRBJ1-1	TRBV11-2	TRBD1	TGTGCCAGCAGCTTAAGACAGGGGGCGAAGAACACTGAAGCTTTCTTT	CASSLRQGAKNTEAFF
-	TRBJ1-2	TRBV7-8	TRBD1	TGTGCCAGCAGCTTAGAGCTGGGGCAGGGGGCGATCTATGGCTACACCTTC	CASSLELGQGAIYGYTF
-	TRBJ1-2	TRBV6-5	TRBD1	TGTGCCAGCAGTGACAGGGGTACCTATGGCTACACCTTC	CASSDRGTYGYTF